This T cell receptor beta chain came from a study of cytomegalovirus exposure and HLA in healthy donors (dated by TCRdb to between 2016 and 2019). Describing the broader study: An earlier analysis of 587 of the donors reported approximately 260 Gb of sequence data and 117 million unique TCR beta sequences obtained from some 200 million T cells. An early release covering roughly 600 HLA-typed donors comprised about 300 gigabases of sequencing data and 85 million to 100 million unique TCR sequences. The genetic ancestry cluster associated with self-reported Caucasian donors included 81% of the 398 genotyped donors. The study was designed to test whether signatures of past pathogen exposure could be identified by cataloging public T cell receptors. Using immunosequencing, the study profiled T cell repertoires from fewer than 850 subjects and related those repertoires to cytomegalovirus serostatus. In addition to the first cohort of 666 subjects, a separate validation cohort of some 120 different subjects was used. To predict cytomegalovirus infection status, the study combined high-throughput TCR immunosequencing, statistical association of individual TCRs with disease status, and machine learning. In a later analysis, previously published TCR beta repertoires from roughly 710 donors were re-analyzed and high-resolution HLA genotyping was added so that TCR occurrence patterns could be studied. In the later analysis, no new phenotypic data were used to find candidate immune exposures; instead, reliance was placed on TCR beta sequences and their occurrence across donors. To decide whether each TCR beta V gene segment behaved as functional or pseudogenic, an earlier analysis of some 600 of the donors relied on high-throughput TCR beta sequencing. Donor age, sex, ethnicity and CMV serostatus were compiled alongside the repertoire data. Genome-wide SNP genotypes for about 65% of the roughly 670 donors were used in a later genetic analysis, which treated that subset as a discovery cohort. Every discovery cohort repertoire had been produced on one sequencing platform. HLA typing covered class I and class II loci at four-digit resolution. The number of donors typed differed by locus, with about 629-640 for A, B, C, DRB1 and DQB1, approximately 500 for DQA1, 600 to 610 for DPA1, and roughly 450 for DPB1. Several DR-DQ haplotypes were treated as single units for association and clustering because of strong linkage in the cohort. Among 398 genotyped donors of the cohort, an average of around 240,000 unique TCR beta nucleotide sequences were sequenced per donor, roughly 20% of them non-productive.

Sequences MNHNY (CDR1) and SVGAGI (CDR2) are obtained from the germline V gene (reference sequence). The CDR3 measures 14 amino acids from cysteine to phenylalanine. Left in the record is the CDR3 DNA by itself, 42 bases read in frame from the first base. Cut back by 0 bases and 9 bases, the V and J ends lie 15 bases apart. General study outcomes and caveats: According to a later analysis, TCR association rates differed among HLA loci, with DRB1 alleles showing the most associated TCRs and HLA-C alleles showing the fewest. Because HLA typing was unavailable for some donors at each locus, only the typed subset was used in association tests. Across donors, most TCR sequences were observed very rarely, whereas some public TCRs were present in many individuals. CMV serostatus was the only immune exposure information available for the cohort. Correlated functional status among segregating V segments might reflect linkage disequilibrium, but an unknown experimental factor could not be ruled out. At a false discovery rate of 0.05, a later analysis linked 16,951 TCR beta sequences to specific HLA alleles. A few of the identified cytomegalovirus-associated TCR beta chains were confirmed in vitro to be specific for cytomegalovirus antigens. A later analysis found that HLA-associated TCR beta chains were more clonally expanded and had lower generation probabilities than equally common non-associated chains. In a later analysis, most CMV-associated TCR beta chains were found to appear HLA-restricted, with HLA associations seemingly driven largely by CMV exposure. In a later genetic analysis, a missense DCLRE1C variant was associated with V-gene and J-gene trimming of TCR beta chains, and the association was replicated in an independent cohort. A group of highly shared sequence variants was considered likely to be a technical artifact of the sequencing pipeline. The authors suggested that the approach could potentially be extended to other disease states and immunological phenotypes. The classifier was reported to diagnose cytomegalovirus status with high specificity and sensitivity in both the original cohort and the validation cohort. A later genetic analysis reported fewer N-insertions in productive TCRs among donors in an Asian-associated ancestry cluster than the roughly 700-donor mean. A later analysis reported that several top co-occurrence clusters appeared linked to parvovirus B19, influenza, CMV and Epstein-Barr virus. The cohort was sequenced for TCR beta chains only, and without alpha or paired-chain data the features that could be detected were limited. In an earlier analysis of under 600 of the donors, most TCR beta V segments were observed in productive rearrangements about 87% or about 30% of the time, broadly matching IMGT annotations. Sequencing depth was assumed to be roughly uniform across donors in the presence/absence analyses, though that assumption may not hold. Because counts were too low, roughly 17 rarely observed V segments, including chromosome 9 orphons, were left out of the earlier analysis of 587 of the donors. In the study, around 150 TCR beta chains were listed as associated with cytomegalovirus. Some IMGT-functional V segments, including TRBV6-2 and TRBV6-3, could not be distinguished by the 87-base-pair reads and were therefore excluded. Assigning TCR associations to individual alleles was difficult when HLA alleles, especially DR and DQ, strongly co-occurred. A further reported finding was that TCR beta sequences accurately predicted the HLA-A and HLA-B alleles for most subjects in the first cohort.

The method was the immunoSEQ multiplex PCR assay. The multiplex PCR relied on a mix of 60 forward primers for TCR Vbeta segments and 13 reverse primers for TCR Jbeta segments. The CDR3 region of rearranged TCR beta genes was amplified from genomic DNA with a multiplex PCR assay. The Illumina HiSeq System was used to sequence the amplified TCR beta libraries as 87-base-pair reads. For the original study's pipeline: Across the 600 to 700 repertoires, a later analysis counted 78 million or so unique TCR beta chains, roughly 11 million of which were shared by at least two donors. Raw reads were error-corrected and collapsed into unique sequences with a nearest-neighbor algorithm that merged closely related sequences to remove PCR and sequencing errors. Alignment of CDR3 sequences to IMGT reference sequences was used to assign V, D and J gene segments. For a sequence to be retained, at least a six-nucleotide match to both a V gene segment and a J gene segment was required. A rearrangement was called productive if the CDR3 had no stop codons and remained in frame with V and J, and every other rearrangement was called non-productive. Following IMGT convention, CDR3 was defined as the stretch from the second conserved V-encoded cysteine up to the conserved J-encoded phenylalanine. In an earlier analysis of roughly 610 of the donors, sequences lacking an unambiguous match to a single V gene segment were excluded. In an earlier analysis of several hundred of the donors, V segments were called functional above 56.7% productive rearrangements and were called segregating when the between-donor standard deviation exceeded 5%. To diagnose cytomegalovirus status from the catalog of TCR beta chain sequences, a statistical classification framework was built. A later analysis assigned V and J genes by comparing TCR nucleotide sequences with IMGT/GENE-DB human TR gene sequences. In a later analysis, CDR3 sequences and most-parsimonious VDJ recombination scenarios were assigned using the TCRdist pipeline. In a later analysis, every TCR beta chain was defined by the combination of its CDR3 amino acid sequence and its V-gene family, and reads without a unique V-gene family were dropped. To address suspected cross-contamination and a sequencing artifact, a later analysis removed around 590 highly shared, low-generation-probability nucleotide sequences. In a later analysis, a clonal expansion index for each public chain was calculated from normalized within-repertoire ranks of inferred template counts. Generation probabilities in a later analysis came from a VDJ recombination model fitted to out-of-frame rearrangements, and those results were checked against IGoR. A later analysis scored TCR-TCR, TCR-HLA and TCR-CMV co-occurrence with hypergeometric tests, applying a repertoire-size bias correction to TCR pairs. A later analysis estimated false discovery rates by permuting HLA or CMV assignments 20 times. In a later analysis, co-occurring TCRs were grouped with DBSCAN, and TCRdist sequence similarity was added when clustering was performed within HLA-allele-positive subsets. Repertoires with fewer than 30,000 or more than 120,000 public chains were left out of co-occurrence clustering, as were a handful of repertoires with anomalous nucleotide sharing. TCRdb re-hosts the immuneACCESS table, in-frame sequences only. Its copies lack some clones; in the studies checked, an unresolved V gene accounts for under half of them, and the cause for the rest is not known. That table gives V, J and clone size, and the DNA gave D and trimming. The sample table records 180,000 or so clones; approximately 86% of these occur just once. Less than 0.35% of the sample goes to the ten largest clones.

A note on this clone: Its antigen is unknown. No base-level quality is on record; no much larger clone is a single base apart.

The cohort comprised some 700 healthy bone marrow donors. All cohort members were sampled while nominally healthy, although unrecorded immune exposures were likely present. The donor tested CMV seronegative and was one of the 352 seronegative cohort members. A peripheral blood sample was provided by each donor, and peripheral blood mononuclear cells were used for TCR beta sequencing. The Qiagen DNeasy Blood Extraction Kit was used to extract genomic DNA from the blood cell samples. Rearrangement joined TRBV6-6 to TRBJ2-7; no D segment can be confidently identified. The sequencing sample was made of PBMCs. The TCR sequence derives from a woman in her twenties or thirties in good health and CMV-seronegative. The nucleotide sequence is TGTGCCAGCAGTTACTCGTCCAGTCCCCTCGCGCAGTACTTC. This yields the protein CASSYSSSPLAQYF.